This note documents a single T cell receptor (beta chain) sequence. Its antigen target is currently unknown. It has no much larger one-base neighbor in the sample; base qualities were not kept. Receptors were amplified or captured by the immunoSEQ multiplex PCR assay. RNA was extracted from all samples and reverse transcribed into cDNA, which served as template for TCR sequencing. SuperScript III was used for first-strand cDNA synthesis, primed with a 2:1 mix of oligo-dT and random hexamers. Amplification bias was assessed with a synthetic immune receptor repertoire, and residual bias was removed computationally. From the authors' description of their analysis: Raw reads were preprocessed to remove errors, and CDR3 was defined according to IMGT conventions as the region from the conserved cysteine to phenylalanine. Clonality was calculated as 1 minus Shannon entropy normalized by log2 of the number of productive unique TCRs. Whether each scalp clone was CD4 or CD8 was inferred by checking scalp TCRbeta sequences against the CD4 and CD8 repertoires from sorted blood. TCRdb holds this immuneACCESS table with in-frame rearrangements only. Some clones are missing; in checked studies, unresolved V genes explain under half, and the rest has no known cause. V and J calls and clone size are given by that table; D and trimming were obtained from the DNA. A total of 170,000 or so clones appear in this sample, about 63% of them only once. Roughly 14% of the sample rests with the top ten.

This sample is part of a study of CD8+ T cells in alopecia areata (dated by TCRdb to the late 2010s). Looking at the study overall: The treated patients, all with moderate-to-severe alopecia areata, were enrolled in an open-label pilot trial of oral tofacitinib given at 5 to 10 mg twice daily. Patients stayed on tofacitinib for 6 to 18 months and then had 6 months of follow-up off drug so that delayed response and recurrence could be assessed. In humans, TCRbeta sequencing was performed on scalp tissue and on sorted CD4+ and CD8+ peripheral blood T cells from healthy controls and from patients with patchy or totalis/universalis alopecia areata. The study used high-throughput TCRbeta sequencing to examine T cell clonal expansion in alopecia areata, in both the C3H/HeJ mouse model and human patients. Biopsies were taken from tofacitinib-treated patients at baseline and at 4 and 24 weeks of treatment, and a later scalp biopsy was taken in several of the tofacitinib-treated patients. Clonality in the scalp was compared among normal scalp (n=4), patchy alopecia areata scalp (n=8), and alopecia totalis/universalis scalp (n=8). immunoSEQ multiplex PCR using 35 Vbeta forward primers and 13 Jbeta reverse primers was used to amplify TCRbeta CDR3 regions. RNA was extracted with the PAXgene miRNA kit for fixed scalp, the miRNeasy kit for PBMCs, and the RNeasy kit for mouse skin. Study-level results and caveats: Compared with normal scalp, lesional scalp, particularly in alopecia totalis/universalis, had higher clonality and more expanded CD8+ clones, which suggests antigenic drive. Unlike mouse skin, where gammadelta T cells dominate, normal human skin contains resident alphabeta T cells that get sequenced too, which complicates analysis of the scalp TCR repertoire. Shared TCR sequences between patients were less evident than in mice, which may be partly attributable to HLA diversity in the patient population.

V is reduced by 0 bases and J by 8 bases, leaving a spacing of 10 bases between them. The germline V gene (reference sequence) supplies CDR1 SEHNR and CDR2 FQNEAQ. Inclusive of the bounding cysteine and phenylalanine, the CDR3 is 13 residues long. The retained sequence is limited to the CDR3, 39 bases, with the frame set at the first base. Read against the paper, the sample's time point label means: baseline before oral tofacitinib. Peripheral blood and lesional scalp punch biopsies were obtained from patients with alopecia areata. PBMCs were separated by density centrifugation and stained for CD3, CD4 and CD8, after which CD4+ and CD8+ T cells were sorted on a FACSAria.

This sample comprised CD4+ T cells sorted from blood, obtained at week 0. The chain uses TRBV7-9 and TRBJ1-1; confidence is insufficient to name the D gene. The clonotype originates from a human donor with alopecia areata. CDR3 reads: CASSLAPREEAFF. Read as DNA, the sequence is TGTGCCAGCAGCTTAGCGCCTCGGGAGGAAGCTTTCTTT. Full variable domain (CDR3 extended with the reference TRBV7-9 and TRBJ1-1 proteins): DTGVSQNPRHKITKRGQNVTFRCDPISEHNRLYWYRQTLGQGPEFLTYFQNEAQLEKSRLLSDRFSAERPKGSFSTLEIQRTEQGDSAMYLCASSLAPREEAFFGQGTRLTVV.